These 27 T cell receptor beta chains came from one sample sequenced in a study of blood T cell repertoires in COVID-19 (dated by TCRdb to the early 2020s). The library was obtained by the immunoSEQ multiplex PCR assay. The clones in this table, taken by TCRdb from immuneACCESS, are in-frame only. Not every clone is retained; where verified, under half of the shortfall comes from an unresolved V gene, and the cause of the rest is unknown. The sample data list about 170,000 clones, and roughly 87% of these were observed just once. The ten largest clones add up to more than 1.5% of the sample. The sample comprised peripheral blood. Receptors were obtained from a woman aged 50 to 60 with acute or convalescent COVID-19.

The gene calls are TRBV5-4 and TRBJ1-1; D is ambiguous. The V and J ends lost 3 bases and 6 bases respectively, with 9 bases between them. CDR3 size: 12 residues. The germline V gene has CDR1 SGHNT and CDR2 YYREEE (reference sequence). The DNA of the CDR3 is TGTGCCAGCAGCTCTTTGAGGGCTGAAGCTTTCTTT. It encodes CASSSLRAEAFF.

V is TRBV9 and J is TRBJ2-7; D remains ambiguous. The CDR3 is 14 amino acids. V was shortened by 3 bases and J by 3 bases, with 13 bases between the two germline ends. Germline-derived CDR1 and CDR2 are SGDLS and YYNGEE. DNA of the CDR3: TGTGCCAGCAGCGGCAGGATCCAGATCTACGAGCAGTACTTC. Protein sequence: CASSGRIQIYEQYF.

This chain joins TRBV5-1 and TRBJ1-2, with 8 bases that match TRBD1. CDR1 and CDR2 from the germline V gene are SGHRS and YFSETQ. V dropped 6 bases and J dropped 4; count of bases not matched to a gene: 14. The CDR3 consists of 16 residues. Here the CDR3 DNA reads TGCGCCAGCAACACTTATCCGACAGGGGAACGCTATGGCTACACCTTC. Translation: CASNTYPTGERYGYTF.

V gene TRBV15 combines with J gene TRBJ1-2; TRBD1 is a possible D gene (5 bases). Between the trimmed V and J ends, which lost 0 bases and 6 bases, there was a span of 5 bases. Per germline, CDR1 LNHNV and CDR2 YYDKDF (reference sequence). CDR3 length: 12 residues. CDR3 sequence (DNA): TGTGCCACCAGCAGAGACAGGGATGGCTACACCTTC. Translating gives CATSRDRDGYTF.

On this clone itself: The same CDR3 can be traced to other DNA sequences in this sample. The V and J genes are TRBV6-2 or TRBV6-3 and TRBJ1-2; D uncertain. This CDR3 region has 13 residues. Germline V gene data show CDR1 as MNHEY and CDR2 as SVGEGT. V was pared by 2 bases and J by 5 bases, with 9 bases between. The CDR3 reads CASSYEDYYGYTF. For the CDR3, the DNA is TGTGCCAGCAGTTACGAAGACTATTATGGCTACACCTTC.

The chain joins TRBV3-1 (or the pseudogene TRBV3-2) to TRBJ2-2; the D gene is possibly TRBD2 (6 bases). V lost 4 bases and J 0 bases, leaving 12 bases between the germline ends. The CDR3 contains 16 residues. CDR1 is LGHDT and CDR2 is YNNKEL in the germline V gene (reference sequence). DNA of the CDR3: TGTGCCAGCAGCCCCCCCGGGGGTGCGAACACCGGGGAGCTGTTTTTT. Its protein is CASSPPGGANTGELFF.

This chain uses TRBV6-5 with TRBJ1-1; unclear D gene. The germline CDR1 and CDR2 sequences are MNHEY and SVGAGI. Trimming removed 2 bases from V and 0 bases from J, with 7 bases in between. The CDR3 covers 14 residues. The DNA for the CDR3 is TGTGCCAGCAGTTACCGGGGTATGAACACTGAAGCTTTCTTT. Translated, it gives CASSYRGMNTEAFF.

This clone was seen a single time. The chain uses TRBV30 and TRBJ2-1; 12 bases align to TRBD2. There are 15 residues in the CDR3. CDR1 and CDR2 (germline): GTSNPN, SVGIG (reference sequence). V gave up 0 bases and J gave up 10 bases; unmatched junction bases: 7. CDR3 DNA: TGTGCCTGGAGTGTGCTAGCGGGGGGGCCCTCGGAGCAGTTCTTC. Amino acid sequence: CAWSVLAGGPSEQFF.

This clone has a handful of counts. The J gene is TRBJ1-2, the V gene TRBV5-5; 11 positions match TRBD1. J was trimmed by 4 bases and V by 4 bases; bases with no gene match: 9. Germline-derived CDR1 and CDR2 are SGHKS and YYEKEE (reference sequence). The CDR3 is 16 amino acids. In nucleotides, the CDR3 is TGTGCCAGCAGCCGAGAGGACAGGGGGCTTAGCTATGGCTACACCTTC. Its translation is CASSREDRGLSYGYTF.

The chain employs TRBV12-3 or TRBV12-4 and TRBJ2-7; a possible D gene is TRBD2 (6 bases). Trimming stripped 6 bases from V and 9 bases from J, with 15 bases between. The CDR3 spans 12 residues. The DNA of the CDR3 is TGTGCCAGCAGACAAGCGGGCCAACGGCAGTACTTC. Translated: CASRQAGQRQYF.

This clone was seen a few times. The chain recombines TRBV9 with TRBJ2-7, with 9 nucleotides matching TRBD2. CDR3 size: 15 residues. V shed 1 base, J shed 5 bases, and the junction held 7 bases outside the gene matches. Germline V gene data show CDR1 as SGDLS and CDR2 as YYNGEE. CDR3 in amino acids: CASSVTGTSYDEQYF. CDR3 nucleotides: TGTGCCAGCAGCGTAACCGGGACTAGCTACGACGAGCAGTACTTC. The full variable domain, its missing parts supplied by reference TRBV9 and TRBJ2-7, is DSGVTQTPKHLITATGQRVTLRCSPRSGDLSVYWYQQSLDQGLQFLIQYYNGEERAKGNILERFSAQQFPDLHSELNLSSLELGDSALYFCASSVTGTSYDEQYFGPGTRLTVT.

The chain recombines TRBV19 with TRBJ2-5; weak D call: TRBD1 (6 bases). With 3 bases removed from V and 4 bases from J, the gap between germline ends came to 18 bases. The CDR3 covers 16 residues. Germline CDR1 is LNHDA and CDR2 is SQIVND (reference sequence). The CDR3 DNA reads as TGTGCCAGTAGTATCGGTTTTTTGCCCAGGGGAGAGACCCAGTACTTC. The encoded protein is CASSIGFLPRGETQYF.

The V gene is TRBV18, the J gene TRBJ2-7, with 7 bases lining up with TRBD2. The germline V gene has CDR1 KGHSH and CDR2 LQKENI. The junction had 9 bases not matched to a gene; V was cut back by 2 bases and J by 2 bases. The CDR3 contains 16 residues. The CDR3 DNA sequence: TGTGCCAGCTCACCAGACGGCTCGCGGGGGACCTACGAGCAGTACTTC. Protein: CASSPDGSRGTYEQYF.

The rearrangement joins TRBV5-1 to TRBJ2-3; 14 nucleotides align to TRBD2. This CDR3 region has 16 residues. J lost 3 bases, V lost 4 bases, and 4 bases had no gene match. Germline V gene lookup returns CDR1 SGHRS and CDR2 YFSETQ. DNA for the CDR3: TGCGCCAGCAGCGGACTAGCGGGGGGAGGAACAGATACGCAGTATTTT. This codes for CASSGLAGGGTDTQYF. The whole variable domain, filled in from reference TRBV5-1 and TRBJ2-3, reads KAGVTQTPRYLIKTRGQQVTLSCSPISGHRSVSWYQQTPGQGLQFLFEYFSETQRNKGNFPGRFSGRQFSNSRSEMNVSTLELGDSALYLCASSGLAGGGTDTQYFGPGTRLTVL.

The chain couples TRBV11-3 to TRBJ2-7; tentative D call: TRBD1 (6 bases). Trimming stripped 5 bases from V and 5 bases from J, with 13 bases between. The CDR3 totals 13 residues. Germline assignment: CDR1 SGHNT and CDR2 YENEEA. This CDR3 reads CASSPIQGNEQYF. The CDR3 coding sequence is TGTGCCAGCAGCCCGATCCAGGGGAACGAGCAGTACTTC.

The chain joins TRBV21-1 to TRBJ2-7; TRBD2, the table's D call, was not compared with the DNA. TRBV21-1 is reported as a pseudogene. This CDR3 contains 16 residues. CDR3 residues: CASSKTGLPGTYEQYF. The CDR3 DNA reads as TGTGCCAGCAGCAAGACGGGACTGCCTGGGACCTACGAGCAGTACTTC.

The V call is TRBV4-2, the J call TRBJ2-3; a weak D match, TRBD2 (5 bases). The ends were cut back, 0 bases at V and 0 bases at J, with 19 bases in the middle. This CDR3 contains 19 residues. The germline V gene encodes CDR1 LGHNA and CDR2 YNFKEQ. As DNA, the CDR3 is TGTGCCAGCAGCCAAGATCTCACTAGTGTAGGATGGAGCACAGATACGCAGTATTTT. Translating it yields CASSQDLTSVGWSTDTQYF.

The chain carries TRBV6-2 or TRBV6-3 and TRBJ2-7; 11 bases agree with TRBD2. Germline V gene sequence: CDR1 MNHEY, CDR2 SVGEGT. V shed 6 bases, J shed 5 bases, and the junction held 12 bases outside the gene matches. The CDR3 sequence is 16 residues long. Written as DNA, the CDR3 is TGTGCCAGCAGCCGCCGCGGGGCTAGCGGGAGGAACGAGCAGTACTTC. Its protein is CASSRRGASGRNEQYF.

The chain is built from TRBV3-1 (or the pseudogene TRBV3-2) and TRBJ2-7; D is possibly TRBD2 (5 bases). With 6 bases removed from V and 3 bases from J, the gap between germline ends came to 24 bases. CDR3 length: 17 amino acids. Per the germline V gene, CDR1 is LGHDT and CDR2 is YNNKEL (reference sequence). In nucleotides, the CDR3 is TGTGCCAGCAGGACCTATTTAGCGACGGGGAGTAACTACGAGCAGTACTTC. This gives the protein CASRTYLATGSNYEQYF.

V is TRBV19 and J is TRBJ1-5, with TRBD1 matching 9 bases. Germline V gene sequence: CDR1 LNHDA, CDR2 SQIVND (reference sequence). The CDR3 is made up of 13 amino acids. Trimming removed 7 bases from V and 4 bases from J; junction bases left unmatched: 2. The CDR3 reads CASKDRGNQPQHF. CDR3 in DNA: TGTGCCAGTAAGGACAGGGGTAATCAGCCCCAGCATTTT.

The chain couples TRBV7-9 to TRBJ2-1; 8 positions match TRBD2. Germline V gives CDR1 SEHNR, CDR2 FQNEAQ (reference sequence). V trimming: 6 bases; J trimming: 2 bases; junction bases outside the gene matches: 6. This CDR3 has 15 residues. As DNA, the CDR3 is TGTGCCAGCAGTCCGAGCGGGAGTCCCTACAATGAGCAGTTCTTC. This gives the protein CASSPSGSPYNEQFF. Together with reference TRBV7-9 and TRBJ2-1, the CDR3 gives the full variable domain: DTGVSQNPRHKITKRGQNVTFRCDPISEHNRLYWYRQTLGQGPEFLTYFQNEAQLEKSRLLSDRFSAERPKGSFSTLEIQRTEQGDSAMYLCASSPSGSPYNEQFFGPGTRLTVL.

The V gene is TRBV3-1 (or the pseudogene TRBV3-2), the J gene TRBJ1-1, with D tentatively TRBD1 (6 bases). The CDR3 spans 18 residues. V shed 3 bases and J shed 1 base, with 21 bases lying between them. CDR1 LGHDT and CDR2 YNNKEL come from the germline V gene (reference sequence). CDR3 sequence reads: CASSHSITTGKGNTEAFF. The DNA of the CDR3 is TGTGCCAGCAGCCACTCAATAACTACAGGGAAAGGGAACACTGAAGCTTTCTTT.

The V gene is TRBV7-2, the J gene TRBJ1-2, with 7 bases fitting TRBD1. J was trimmed by 4 bases and V by 3 bases; bases with no gene match: 11. Germline values: CDR1 SGHTA, CDR2 FQGNSA. CDR3 length: 16 amino acids. The CDR3 nucleotides read TGTGCCAGCAGCTTGGGGGACAGTCCCTTTTCCTATGGCTACACCTTC. Its protein is CASSLGDSPFSYGYTF. Full variable domain (missing parts from reference TRBV7-2 and TRBJ1-2): GAGVSQSPSNKVTEKGKDVELRCDPISGHTALYWYRQSLGQGLEFLIYFQGNSAPDKSGLPSDRFSAERTGGSVSTLTIQRTQQEDSAVYLCASSLGDSPFSYGYTFGSGTRLTVV.

This clone was seen just once. The genes are TRBV30 and TRBJ2-1, with 8 bases that match TRBD1. The V and J ends lost 3 bases and 5 bases, in that order; junction bases with no gene match: 9. The germline V gene has CDR1 GTSNPN and CDR2 SVGIG (reference sequence). The CDR3 covers 15 residues. The CDR3 bases are TGTGCCTGGAGCATCGGACAGGGAGGCAACAATGAGCAGTTCTTC. This sequence encodes CAWSIGQGGNNEQFF.

The V gene is TRBV9, the J gene TRBJ2-5, with a tentative D call TRBD2 (5 bases). The CDR3 spans 12 residues. Germline V lookup: CDR1 SGDLS, CDR2 YYNGEE. V shed 3 bases and J shed 6 bases, with 9 bases lying between them. Written as DNA, the CDR3 is TGTGCCAGCAGCGCACTAGGCCAGACCCAGTACTTC. Amino acid sequence: CASSALGQTQYF.

The CDR3 sequence is CASSQDSSYNEQFF. CDR3 in DNA: TGTGCCAGCAGCCAAGACAGCTCCTACAATGAGCAGTTCTTC. The V gene is TRBV14, the J gene TRBJ2-1; D gene ambiguous. V lost 0 bases to trimming and J lost 0 bases, with 3 bases between them. The CDR3 runs to 14 residues. Germline values: CDR1 SGHDN, CDR2 FVKESK.

V gene TRBV7-9 combines with J gene TRBJ2-3; D might be TRBD2 (5 bases). Germline V gives CDR1 SEHNR, CDR2 FQNEAQ (reference sequence). The CDR3 runs to 14 residues. V was cut by 1 base and J by 8 bases, with 13 bases left in between. The CDR3 DNA follows: TGTGCCAGCAGCTTAGAACTAGGGTACGGTACGCAGTATTTT. This codes for CASSLELGYGTQYF.